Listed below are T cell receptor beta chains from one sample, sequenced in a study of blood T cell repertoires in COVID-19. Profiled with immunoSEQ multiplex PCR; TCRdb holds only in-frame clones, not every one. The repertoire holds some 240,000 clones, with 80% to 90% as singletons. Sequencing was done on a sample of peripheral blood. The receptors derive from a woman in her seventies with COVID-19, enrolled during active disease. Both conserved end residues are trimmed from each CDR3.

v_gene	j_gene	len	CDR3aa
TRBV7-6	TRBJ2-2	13	ASSKSGRATGELF
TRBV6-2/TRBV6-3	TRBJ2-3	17	ASSYSSLALHIKGDTQY
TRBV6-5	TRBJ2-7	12	ASSRTGGYDEQY
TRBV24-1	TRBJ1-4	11	ATSDLDSEKLF
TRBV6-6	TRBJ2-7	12	ASSYQGPPYEQY
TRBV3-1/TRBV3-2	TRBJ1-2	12	ASSQGHTKYGYT
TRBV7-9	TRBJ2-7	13	ASSSTSGSSYEQY
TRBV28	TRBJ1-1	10	ASKDINTEAF
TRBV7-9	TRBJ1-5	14	ASSSSGLSSNQPQH
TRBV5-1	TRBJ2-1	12	ASSPGRERDEQF
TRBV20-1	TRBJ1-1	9	SARWGGAAF
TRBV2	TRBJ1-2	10	ASGQGGYGYT
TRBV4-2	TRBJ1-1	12	ASSQVSANTEAF
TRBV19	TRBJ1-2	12	ASSSGQGNYGYT
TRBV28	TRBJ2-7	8	ASSHTRIY
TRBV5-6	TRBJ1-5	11	ASSLQSNQPQH
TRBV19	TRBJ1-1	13	ASTTGGAQNTEAF
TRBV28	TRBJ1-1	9	ASSLERGAF
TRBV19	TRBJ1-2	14	ASSLESKPSAYGYT
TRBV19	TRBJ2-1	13	ATGPGEKAYNEQF
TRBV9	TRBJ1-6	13	ASSQGQGNNSPLH
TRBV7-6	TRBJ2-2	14	ASSLETSGNTGELF
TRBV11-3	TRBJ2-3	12	ASSLTRGTDTQY
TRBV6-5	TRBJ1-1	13	ASSYSMTGVTEAF
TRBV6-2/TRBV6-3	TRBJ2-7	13	ASSYYRGGSYEQY
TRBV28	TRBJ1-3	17	ASSSSVPGQGPKGNTIY
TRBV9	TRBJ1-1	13	ASSVVYTVNTEAF
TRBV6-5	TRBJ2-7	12	ASSADRGIGEQY
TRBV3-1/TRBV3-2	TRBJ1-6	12	ASSPLGGDSPLH
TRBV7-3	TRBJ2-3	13	AAREWSPRTDTQY
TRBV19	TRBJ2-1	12	ASRGQVSYNEQF
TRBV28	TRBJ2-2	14	ASSLAGRSDTGELF
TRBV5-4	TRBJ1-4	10	ASSSRGEKLF
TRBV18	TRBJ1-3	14	ASSQQDIPSGNTIY
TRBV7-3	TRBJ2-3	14	ASSSGLAGSTDTQY
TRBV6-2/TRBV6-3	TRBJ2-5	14	ASSGLAGGPGETQY
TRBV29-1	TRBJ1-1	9	SVDRGDWAF
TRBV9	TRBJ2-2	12	ASSVTTGTGELF
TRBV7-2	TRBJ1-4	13	ASSLEGTGQEKLF
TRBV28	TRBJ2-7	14	ASSSPVSKPLGEQY
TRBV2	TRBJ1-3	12	ASTVGQVGNTIY
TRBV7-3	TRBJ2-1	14	ASSSLGTSGDNEQF
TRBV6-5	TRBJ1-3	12	ASSYSKGVGTIY
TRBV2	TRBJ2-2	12	ASRSGSTTGELF
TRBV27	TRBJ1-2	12	ASKGQGRGYGYT
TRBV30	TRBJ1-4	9	AWSEQEKLF
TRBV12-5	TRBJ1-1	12	ASGATGGRGEAF
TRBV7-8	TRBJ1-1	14	ASSSRDRVKNTEAF
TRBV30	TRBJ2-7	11	AWSPGAFYEQY
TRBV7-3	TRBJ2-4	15	ASSPHRIQGAKNIQY
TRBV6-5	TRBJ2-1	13	ASTTSGSLYNEQF
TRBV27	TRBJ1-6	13	ASSLSPQGTSPLH
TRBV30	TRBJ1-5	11	AWSKEGWQPQH
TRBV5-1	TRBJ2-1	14	ASSLSGSSSYNEQF